Following are 2 T cell receptor beta chains from one sample sequenced in a study of T cell responses to AZD1222 COVID-19 vaccine. TCRdb's copy holds only in-frame clones and misses some; the assay was immunoSEQ multiplex PCR. The repertoire holds about 97,000 clones, with approximately 91% as singletons. Sequenced material: peripheral blood, taken on day 0 of AZD1222 vaccination. These receptors were taken from an adult in good health.

V is TRBV19 and J is TRBJ1-2; possible D gene TRBD1, 5 bases. Trimming stripped 9 bases from V and 4 bases from J, with 24 bases between. The CDR3 has 16 residues. The germline V gene encodes CDR1 LNHDA and CDR2 SQIVND (reference sequence). The DNA of the CDR3 is TGTGCCAGCCTTTCCCCCCCCGGCGACAGTCTCTATGGCTACACCTTC. Amino acids: CASLSPPGDSLYGYTF. The whole variable domain, filled in from reference TRBV19 and TRBJ1-2, reads DGGITQSPKYLFRKEGQNVTLSCEQNLNHDAMYWYRQDPGQGLRLIYYSQIVNDFQKGDIAEGYSVSREKKESFPLTVTSAQKNPTAFYLCASLSPPGDSLYGYTFGSGTRLTVV.

This rearrangement joins TRBV6-2 or TRBV6-3 to TRBJ2-7, with D perhaps TRBD1 (6 bases). The CDR3 totals 14 residues. CDR1 is MNHEY and CDR2 is SVGEGT in the germline V gene. The germline V and J ends were trimmed by 5 bases and 4 bases, with 15 bases remaining between them. The CDR3: CASSVQQGIYEQYF. The DNA of the CDR3 is TGTGCCAGCAGTGTACAACAGGGCATTTACGAGCAGTACTTC.